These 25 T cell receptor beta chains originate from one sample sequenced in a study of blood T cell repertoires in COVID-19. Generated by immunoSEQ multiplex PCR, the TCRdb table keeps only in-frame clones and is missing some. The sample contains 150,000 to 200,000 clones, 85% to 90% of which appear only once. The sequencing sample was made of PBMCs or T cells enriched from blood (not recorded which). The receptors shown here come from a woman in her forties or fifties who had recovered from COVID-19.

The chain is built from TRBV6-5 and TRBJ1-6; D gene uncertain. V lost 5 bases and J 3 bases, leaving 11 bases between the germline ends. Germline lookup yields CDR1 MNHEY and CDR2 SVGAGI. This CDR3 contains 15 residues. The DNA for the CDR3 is TGTGCCAGCAGTCGGCGGGCGGTCTATAATTCACCCCTCCACTTT. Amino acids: CASSRRAVYNSPLHF.

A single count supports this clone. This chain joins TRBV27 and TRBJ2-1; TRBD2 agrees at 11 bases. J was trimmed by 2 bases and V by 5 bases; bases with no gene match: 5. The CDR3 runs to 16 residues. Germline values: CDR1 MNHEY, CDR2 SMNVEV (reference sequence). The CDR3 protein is CASSLGTSGAYNEQFF. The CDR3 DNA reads TGTGCCAGCAGTCTAGGGACTAGCGGAGCCTACAATGAGCAGTTCTTC.

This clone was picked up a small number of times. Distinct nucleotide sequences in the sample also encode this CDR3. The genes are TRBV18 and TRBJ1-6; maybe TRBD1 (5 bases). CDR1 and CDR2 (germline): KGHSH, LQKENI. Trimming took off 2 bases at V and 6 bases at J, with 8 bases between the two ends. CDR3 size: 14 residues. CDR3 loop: CASSPETANSPLHF. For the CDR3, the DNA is TGTGCCAGCTCACCAGAGACAGCTAATTCACCCCTCCACTTT.

CDR3 DNA sequence: TGTGCCAGCAGCCCGGGACAGATCTACAATGAGCAGTTCTTC. Its protein product is CASSPGQIYNEQFF. The chain couples TRBV7-3 to TRBJ2-1; TRBD1 matches at 7 bases. The CDR3 spans 14 residues. The germline V gene has CDR1 SGHTA and CDR2 FQGTGA. V shed 5 bases, J shed 3 bases, and the junction held 4 bases outside the gene matches.

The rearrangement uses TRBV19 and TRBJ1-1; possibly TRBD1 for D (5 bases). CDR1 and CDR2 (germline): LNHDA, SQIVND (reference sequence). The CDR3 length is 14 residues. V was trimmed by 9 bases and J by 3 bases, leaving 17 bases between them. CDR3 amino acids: CASRSTGLHTEAFF. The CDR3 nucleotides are TGTGCCAGCCGCAGTACGGGACTTCACACTGAAGCTTTCTTT.

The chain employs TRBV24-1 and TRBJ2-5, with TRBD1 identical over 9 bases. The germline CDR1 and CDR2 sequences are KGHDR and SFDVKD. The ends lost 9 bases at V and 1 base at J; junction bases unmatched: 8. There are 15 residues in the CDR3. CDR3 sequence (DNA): TGTGCCACCGAGGGACAGGGAGGGTCCCAAGAGACCCAGTACTTC. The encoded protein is CATEGQGGSQETQYF.

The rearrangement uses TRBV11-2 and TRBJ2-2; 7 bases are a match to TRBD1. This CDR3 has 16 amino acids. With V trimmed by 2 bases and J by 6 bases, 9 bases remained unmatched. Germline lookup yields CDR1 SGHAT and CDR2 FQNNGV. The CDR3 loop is CASSLRRQGSPGELFF. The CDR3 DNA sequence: TGTGCCAGCAGCTTACGGCGACAGGGAAGCCCCGGGGAGCTGTTTTTT.

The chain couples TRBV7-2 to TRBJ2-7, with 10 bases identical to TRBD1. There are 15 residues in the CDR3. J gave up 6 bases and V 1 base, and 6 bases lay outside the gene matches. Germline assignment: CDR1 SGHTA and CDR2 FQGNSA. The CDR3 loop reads CASSLVGQGTGEQYF. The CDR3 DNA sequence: TGTGCCAGCAGCTTAGTGGGACAGGGGACCGGCGAGCAGTACTTC.

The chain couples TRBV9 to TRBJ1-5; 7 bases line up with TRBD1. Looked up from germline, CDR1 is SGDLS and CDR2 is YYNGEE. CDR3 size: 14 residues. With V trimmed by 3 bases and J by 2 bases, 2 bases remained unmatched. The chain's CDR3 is CASSGQGGNQPQHF. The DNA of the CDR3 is TGTGCCAGCAGCGGACAGGGTGGCAATCAGCCCCAGCATTTT.

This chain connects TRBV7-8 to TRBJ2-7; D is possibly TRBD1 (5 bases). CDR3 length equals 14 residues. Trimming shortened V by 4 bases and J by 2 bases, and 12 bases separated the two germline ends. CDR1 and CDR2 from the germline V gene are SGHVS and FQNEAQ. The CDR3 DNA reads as TGTGCCAGCAGCTCGGACACATTGCCCTACGAGCAGTACTTC. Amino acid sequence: CASSSDTLPYEQYF.

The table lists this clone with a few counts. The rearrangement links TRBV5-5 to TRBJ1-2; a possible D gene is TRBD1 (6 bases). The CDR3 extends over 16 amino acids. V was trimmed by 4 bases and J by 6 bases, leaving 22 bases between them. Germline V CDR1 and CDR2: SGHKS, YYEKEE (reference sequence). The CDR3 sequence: CASSHDWGQLLDGYTF. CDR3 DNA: TGTGCCAGCAGCCATGATTGGGGGCAGTTACTTGATGGCTACACCTTC.

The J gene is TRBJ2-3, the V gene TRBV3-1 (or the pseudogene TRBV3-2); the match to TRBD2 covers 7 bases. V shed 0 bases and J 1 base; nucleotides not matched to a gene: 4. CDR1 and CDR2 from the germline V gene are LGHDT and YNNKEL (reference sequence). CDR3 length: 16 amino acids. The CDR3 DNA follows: TGTGCCAGCAGCCAAGAAGGAAGCGGGGGCACAGATACGCAGTATTTT. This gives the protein CASSQEGSGGTDTQYF.

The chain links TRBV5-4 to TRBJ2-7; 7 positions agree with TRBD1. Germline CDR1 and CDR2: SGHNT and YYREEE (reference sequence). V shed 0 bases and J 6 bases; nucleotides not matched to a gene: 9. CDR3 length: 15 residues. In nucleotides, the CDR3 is TGTGCCAGCAGCTTGGCACGGACAGGCCCACGCGAGCAGTACTTC. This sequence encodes CASSLARTGPREQYF.

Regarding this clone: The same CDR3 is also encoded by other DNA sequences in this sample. CDR3 bases: TGTGCCAGCAGCGTAGGAGGGCTCTATGGCTACACCTTC. It yields the protein CASSVGGLYGYTF. J is TRBJ1-2 and V is TRBV9; D unresolved. CDR1 and CDR2 from the germline V gene are SGDLS and YYNGEE. The germline V and J ends were trimmed by 0 bases and 4 bases, with 7 bases remaining between them. The CDR3 runs to 13 residues.

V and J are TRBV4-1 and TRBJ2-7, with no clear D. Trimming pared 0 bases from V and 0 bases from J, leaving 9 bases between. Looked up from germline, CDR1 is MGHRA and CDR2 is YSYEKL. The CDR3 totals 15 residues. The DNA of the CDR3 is TGCGCCAGCAGCCAAGAAACCTTCAGCTCCTACGAGCAGTACTTC. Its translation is CASSQETFSSYEQYF.

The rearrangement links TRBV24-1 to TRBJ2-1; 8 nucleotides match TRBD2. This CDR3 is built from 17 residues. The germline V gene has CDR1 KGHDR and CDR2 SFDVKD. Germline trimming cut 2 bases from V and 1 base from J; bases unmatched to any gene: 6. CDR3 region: CATSDYLSGDSYNEQFF. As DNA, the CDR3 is TGTGCCACCAGTGATTACCTTAGCGGGGATTCCTACAATGAGCAGTTCTTC.

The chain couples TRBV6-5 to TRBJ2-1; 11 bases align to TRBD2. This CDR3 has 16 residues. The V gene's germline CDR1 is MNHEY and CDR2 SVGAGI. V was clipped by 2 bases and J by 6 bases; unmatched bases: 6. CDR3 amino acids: CASSYPIAGGLNEQFF. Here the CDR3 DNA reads TGTGCCAGCAGTTACCCTATAGCGGGGGGGCTCAATGAGCAGTTCTTC.

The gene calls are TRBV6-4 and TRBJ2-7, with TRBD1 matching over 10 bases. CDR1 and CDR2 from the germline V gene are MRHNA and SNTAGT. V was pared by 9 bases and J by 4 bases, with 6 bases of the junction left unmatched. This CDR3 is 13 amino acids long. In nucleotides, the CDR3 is TGTGCCAGTTCCCGGGACAGGGGTTACGAGCAGTACTTC. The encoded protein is CASSRDRGYEQYF.

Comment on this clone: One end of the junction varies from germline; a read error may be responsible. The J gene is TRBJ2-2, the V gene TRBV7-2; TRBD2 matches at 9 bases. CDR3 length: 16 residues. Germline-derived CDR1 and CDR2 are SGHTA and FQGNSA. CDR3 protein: CASSLNLAGPTGKLFF. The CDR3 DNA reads TGTGCCAGCAGCTTAAACCTAGCGGGGCCCACCGGGAAGCTGTTTTTT. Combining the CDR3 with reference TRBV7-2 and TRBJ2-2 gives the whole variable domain GAGVSQSPSNKVTEKGKDVELRCDPISGHTALYWYRQSLGQGLEFLIYFQGNSAPDKSGLPSDRFSAERTGGSVSTLTIQRTQQEDSAVYLCASSLNLAGPTGKLFFGEGSRLTVL.

The CDR3 DNA is TGTGCCAGCAGTTTATACCCTAGCGGGGCGAACACCGGGGAGCTGTTTTTT. Its translation is CASSLYPSGANTGELFF. This chain joins TRBV27 and TRBJ2-2; TRBD2 matches at 9 bases. This CDR3 has 17 residues. The V and J ends lost 1 base and 0 bases, in that order; junction bases with no gene match: 3. CDR1 MNHEY and CDR2 SMNVEV come from the germline V gene (reference sequence).

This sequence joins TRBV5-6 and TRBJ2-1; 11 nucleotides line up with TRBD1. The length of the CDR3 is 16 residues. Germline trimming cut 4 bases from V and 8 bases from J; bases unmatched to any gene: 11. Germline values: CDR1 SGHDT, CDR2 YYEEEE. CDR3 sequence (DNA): TGTGCCAGCAGCCTGAACTCCGGGACAGGGGGTGATGAGCAGTTCTTC. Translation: CASSLNSGTGGDEQFF.

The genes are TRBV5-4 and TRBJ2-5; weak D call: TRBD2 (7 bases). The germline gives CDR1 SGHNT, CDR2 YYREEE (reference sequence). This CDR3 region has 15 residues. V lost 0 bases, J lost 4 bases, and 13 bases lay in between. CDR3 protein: CASSLDQGRGETQYF. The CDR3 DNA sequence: TGTGCCAGCAGCTTGGACCAGGGGAGGGGAGAGACCCAGTACTTC. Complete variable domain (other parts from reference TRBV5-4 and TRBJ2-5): ETGVTQSPTHLIKTRGQQVTLRCSSQSGHNTVSWYQQALGQGPQFIFQYYREEENGRGNFPPRFSGLQFPNYSSELNVNALELDDSALYLCASSLDQGRGETQYFGPGTRLLVL.

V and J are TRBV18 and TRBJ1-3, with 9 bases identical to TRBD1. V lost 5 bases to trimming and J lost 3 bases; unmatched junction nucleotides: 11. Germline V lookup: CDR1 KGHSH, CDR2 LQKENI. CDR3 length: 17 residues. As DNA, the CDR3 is TGTGCCAGCTCATCACGATCCGGGACAGGGTATGGAAACACCATATATTTT. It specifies CASSSRSGTGYGNTIYF.

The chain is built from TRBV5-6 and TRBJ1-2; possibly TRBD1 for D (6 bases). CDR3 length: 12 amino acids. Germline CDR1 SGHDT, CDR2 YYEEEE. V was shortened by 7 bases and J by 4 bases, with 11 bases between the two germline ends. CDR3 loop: CASQGLGYGYTF. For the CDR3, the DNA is TGTGCCAGCCAGGGGCTCGGCTATGGCTACACCTTC.

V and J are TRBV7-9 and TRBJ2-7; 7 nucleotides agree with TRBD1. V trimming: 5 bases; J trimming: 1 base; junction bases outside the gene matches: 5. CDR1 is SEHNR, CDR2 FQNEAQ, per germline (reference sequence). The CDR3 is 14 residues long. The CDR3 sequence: CASSRGTASYEQYF. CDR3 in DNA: TGTGCCAGCAGCCGAGGGACAGCGTCCTACGAGCAGTACTTC.